This T cell receptor (beta chain) was documented in a study of blood T cell dynamics during melanoma immunotherapy. About the research overall: Patients with metastatic melanoma got pembrolizumab or nivolumab-ipilimumab as first-line care.

The assay was immunoSEQ multiplex PCR, and TCRdb's table has in-frame clones only and misses some. The sample yields thousands of clones, approximately 85% seen once. In germline, CDR1 is SQVTM, CDR2 ANQGSEA. V was trimmed by 8 bases and J by 9 bases, leaving 22 bases between them. The CDR3 runs to 13 residues. Time point given: week 3, after first cycle of checkpoint inhibitor. This specimen consisted of blood, obtained from a patient treated with checkpoint blockade. The receptor's source is a human donor with melanoma. This chain links TRBV29-1 with TRBJ2-5, with D possibly being TRBD1 or TRBD2 (5 bases each). CDR3: CSFKEEWTLAQYF. The DNA of the CDR3 is TGCAGCTTCAAGGAGGAATGGACATTGGCCCAGTACTTC.